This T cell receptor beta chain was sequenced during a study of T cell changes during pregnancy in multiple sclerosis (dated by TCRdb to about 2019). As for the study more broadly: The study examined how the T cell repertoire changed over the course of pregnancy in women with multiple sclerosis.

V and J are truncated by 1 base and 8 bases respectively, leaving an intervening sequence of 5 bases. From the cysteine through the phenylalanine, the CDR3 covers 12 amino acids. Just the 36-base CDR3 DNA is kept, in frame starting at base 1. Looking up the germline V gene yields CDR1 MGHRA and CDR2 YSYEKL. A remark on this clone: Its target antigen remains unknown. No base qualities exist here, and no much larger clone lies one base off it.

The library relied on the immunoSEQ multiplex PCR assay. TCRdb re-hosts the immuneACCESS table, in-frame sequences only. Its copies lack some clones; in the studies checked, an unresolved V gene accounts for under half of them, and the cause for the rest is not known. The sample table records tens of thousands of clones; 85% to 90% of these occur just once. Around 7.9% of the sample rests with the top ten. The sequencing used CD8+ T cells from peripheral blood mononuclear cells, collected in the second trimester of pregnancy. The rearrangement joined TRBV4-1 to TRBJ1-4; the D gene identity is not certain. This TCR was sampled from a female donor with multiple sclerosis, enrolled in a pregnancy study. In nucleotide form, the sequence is TGCGCCAGCAGCCAAGGCAGAGAAAAACTGTTTTTT. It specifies CASSQGREKLFF.